These 4 T cell receptor beta chains share one sample of origin, sequenced in a study of shared T cell receptors in the human thymus. The table came from immunoSEQ multiplex PCR; TCRdb's copy has only in-frame clones and leaves some out. The sample has about 380,000 clones; 95% are singletons. The sequenced sample was thymocytes. The receptors come from a human donor.

V gene TRBV2 combines with J gene TRBJ1-2; the D gene is possibly TRBD1 (5 bases). The germline V gene encodes CDR1 SNHLY and CDR2 FYNNEI. This CDR3 region has 14 residues. With 2 bases removed from V and 3 bases from J, the gap between germline ends came to 10 bases. CDR3 nucleotides: TGTGCCAGCAGTGAATTCAGGGACCACTATGGCTACACCTTC. It translates to CASSEFRDHYGYTF.

V is TRBV5-1 and J is TRBJ1-1, with D maybe TRBD1 (5 bases). V was pared by 2 bases and J by 5 bases, with 13 bases between. CDR3 length: 14 residues. The V gene's germline CDR1 is SGHRS and CDR2 YFSETQ. This chain's CDR3 is CASSLMGVETEAFF. For the CDR3, the DNA is TGCGCCAGCAGCTTAATGGGGGTTGAGACTGAAGCTTTCTTT.

The chain joins TRBV27 to TRBJ2-2; D is possibly TRBD2 (5 bases). The CDR3 totals 17 residues. V gave up 5 bases and J gave up 5 bases, with 21 bases separating them. Germline V gene sequence: CDR1 MNHEY, CDR2 SMNVEV (reference sequence). CDR3 nucleotide sequence: TGTGCCAGCAGTCCTTTTGGCAGGACTCAACCGACCGGGGAGCTGTTTTTT. It codes for CASSPFGRTQPTGELFF.

The chain employs TRBV7-3 and TRBJ2-5; 10 bases fit TRBD2. The CDR3 runs 19 residues. Germline V CDR1 and CDR2: SGHTA, FQGTGA. V trimming: 0 bases; J trimming: 5 bases; junction bases outside the gene matches: 15. CDR3 nucleotide sequence: TGTGCCAGCAGCTTAACTCGCGCTAGCGGGAGTCCTACTCTGGAGACCCAGTACTTC. This translates into CASSLTRASGSPTLETQYF.